The 20 T cell receptor beta chains in this list originate from one sample, sequenced in a study of blood T cell repertoires in COVID-19. The table came from immunoSEQ multiplex PCR; TCRdb's copy has only in-frame clones and leaves some out. In the table there are around 64,000 clones, 65% to 85% of which are singletons. The sequenced sample was PBMCs or T cells enriched from blood (not recorded which). The receptors here all came from a woman aged 60 to 75 who had been exposed to COVID-19.

This clone was seen once. The chain links TRBV19 to TRBJ2-2, with D perhaps TRBD1 (6 bases). Trimming shortened V by 6 bases and J by 1 base, and 12 bases separated the two germline ends. The CDR3 has 15 residues. The germline V gene encodes CDR1 LNHDA and CDR2 SQIVND (reference sequence). CDR3 nucleotide sequence: TGTGCCAGTAGGGCAGGGGCGGGGAACACCGGGGAGCTGTTTTTT. It specifies CASRAGAGNTGELFF. Filled out from reference TRBV19 and TRBJ2-2, the complete variable domain reads DGGITQSPKYLFRKEGQNVTLSCEQNLNHDAMYWYRQDPGQGLRLIYYSQIVNDFQKGDIAEGYSVSREKKESFPLTVTSAQKNPTAFYLCASRAGAGNTGELFFGEGSRLTVL.

This chain links TRBV29-1 with TRBJ1-5, with 9 positions matching TRBD1. The CDR3 runs to 13 residues. In germline, CDR1 is SQVTM, CDR2 ANQGSEA. With V trimmed by 6 bases and J by 1 base, 1 base remained unmatched. The CDR3 DNA reads TGCAGCGTCGGGACAGGGAGCAATCAGCCCCAGCATTTT. It is translated as CSVGTGSNQPQHF.

This rearrangement joins TRBV7-3 to TRBJ2-3; D unresolved. Germline V CDR1 and CDR2: SGHTA, FQGTGA. The V and J ends lost 8 bases and 6 bases respectively, with 9 bases between them. The CDR3 has 11 amino acids. As DNA, the CDR3 is TGTGCCAGCGGGCTCGGCGATACGCAGTATTTT. Encoded protein: CASGLGDTQYF.

V gene TRBV4-1 combines with J gene TRBJ2-1; no definite D call. The germline V and J ends were trimmed by 4 bases and 6 bases, with 16 bases remaining between them. The V gene's germline CDR1 is MGHRA and CDR2 YSYEKL. The CDR3 is 15 amino acids. CDR3 nucleotide sequence: TGCGCCAGCAGCCTCCTAATGGAGCGTGCCAATGAGCAGTTCTTC. Amino acid sequence: CASSLLMERANEQFF.

The chain couples TRBV27 to TRBJ2-1, with TRBD2 matching 11 bases. CDR3 length: 13 residues. Germline CDR1 reads MNHEY; CDR2 reads SMNVEV (reference sequence). V was clipped by 6 bases and J by 9 bases; unmatched bases: 4. The CDR3 is CASRASGRFEQFF. In DNA form, the CDR3 reads TGTGCCAGCAGGGCTAGCGGGAGGTTTGAGCAGTTCTTC.

V usage is TRBV7-9 and J usage is TRBJ2-1; D perhaps matches TRBD2 (6 bases). V shed 2 bases and J shed 4 bases, with 15 bases lying between them. This CDR3 has 16 amino acids. The germline V gene has CDR1 SEHNR and CDR2 FQNEAQ (reference sequence). The CDR3 loop reads CASSLLGPAGYNEQFF. As DNA, the CDR3 is TGTGCCAGCAGCTTATTAGGCCCCGCGGGATACAATGAGCAGTTCTTC.

This clone was seen a few times. This chain links TRBV2 with TRBJ1-1; D is perhaps TRBD1 (5 bases). The CDR3 covers 11 residues. V was pared by 6 bases and J by 9 bases, with 11 bases between. Per germline, CDR1 SNHLY and CDR2 FYNNEI. In nucleotides, the CDR3 is TGTGCCAGCAGAGGGGAGGAGAAAGCTTTCTTT. It is translated as CASRGEEKAFF.

This chain links TRBV28 with TRBJ1-1, with D unclear. Germline V gives CDR1 MDHEN, CDR2 SYDVKM. This CDR3 spans 13 amino acids. The V end lost 1 base, the J end lost 6 bases, and 9 bases lay between the germline ends. CDR3 region: CASSLSQLPEAFF. The DNA of the CDR3 is TGTGCCAGCAGTTTATCGCAGTTACCTGAAGCTTTCTTT.

The rearrangement joins TRBV9 to TRBJ1-4, with 8 positions matching TRBD1. This CDR3 has 15 residues. Per the germline V gene, CDR1 is SGDLS and CDR2 is YYNGEE. V was pared by 0 bases and J by 8 bases, with 6 bases of the junction left unmatched. CDR3 bases: TGTGCCAGCAGCGTAGCTGTGGCAGGGGGCGAAAAACTGTTTTTT. Translating gives CASSVAVAGGEKLFF.

On this clone itself: Sequence at one end of the junction differs from germline and may be a read error. This chain uses TRBV7-2 with TRBJ2-3; a possible D gene is TRBD2 (6 bases). The CDR3 contains 16 residues. The germline V gene has CDR1 SGHTA and CDR2 FQGNSA. The CDR3 DNA follows: TGTGCCAGCAGTTTAGAGCGGGCATCACGCACAGATACGCAGTATTTT. Translated: CASSLERASRTDTQYF.

This clone was picked up a small number of times. Compared with germline, one end of the junction differs, possibly owing to a read error. The chain uses TRBV20-1 and TRBJ1-5; D unclear. The CDR3 spans 11 residues. Germline loops: CDR1 DFQATT, CDR2 SNEGSKA (reference sequence). For the CDR3, the DNA is TGCAGTGCCGCTAGCACTCAGCCCCAGCATTTT. It codes for CSAASTQPQHF.

The rearrangement links TRBV7-2 to TRBJ2-4, with D maybe TRBD2 (6 bases). Germline loops: CDR1 SGHTA, CDR2 FQGNSA. The CDR3 length is 13 residues. Trimming pared 4 bases from V and 6 bases from J, leaving 10 bases between. The CDR3 DNA sequence: TGTGCCAGCAGCTCCAAACTAGCAAACATTCAGTACTTC. Translated: CASSSKLANIQYF.

The rearrangement uses TRBV27 and TRBJ1-4; D uncertain. The ends were cut back, 7 bases at V and 7 bases at J, with 25 bases in the middle. CDR1 is MNHEY, CDR2 SMNVEV, per germline (reference sequence). The CDR3 consists of 17 residues. CDR3: CASTFSARRVDGEKLFF. The DNA of the CDR3 is TGTGCCAGCACCTTCTCGGCGCGGCGGGTTGATGGTGAAAAACTGTTTTTT. The full variable domain, its missing parts supplied by reference TRBV27 and TRBJ1-4, is EAQVTQNPRYLITVTGKKLTVTCSQNMNHEYMSWYRQDPGLGLRQIYYSMNVEVTDKGDVPEGYKVSRKEKRNFPLILESPSPNQTSLYFCASTFSARRVDGEKLFFGSGTQLSVL.

This chain connects TRBV15 to TRBJ2-1, with 10 bases aligning to TRBD2. This CDR3 contains 17 residues. V lost 3 bases and J lost 5; bases outside the gene matches: 10. Germline V gene lookup returns CDR1 LNHNV and CDR2 YYDKDF (reference sequence). The CDR3 region is CATSRDDRTSGHNEQFF. The CDR3 DNA reads TGTGCCACCAGCAGGGACGATAGGACTAGCGGACACAATGAGCAGTTCTTC.

The CDR3 spells CASSAEGGTDTQYF. CDR3 in DNA: TGTGCCAGCAGTGCCGAGGGGGGGACAGATACGCAGTATTTT. V and J are TRBV6-4 and TRBJ2-3; possible D gene TRBD2, 7 bases. V gave up 4 bases and J gave up 3 bases, with 11 bases separating them. The CDR3 is 14 amino acids. Germline values: CDR1 MRHNA, CDR2 SNTAGT.

The rearrangement links TRBV4-3 to TRBJ1-1; no clear D gene. CDR1 and CDR2 (germline): LGHNA, YSLEER. The germline V and J ends were trimmed by 0 bases and 8 bases, with 10 bases remaining between them. The CDR3 runs 13 residues. CDR3 region: CASSQDYFGEAFF. Here the CDR3 DNA reads TGCGCCAGCAGCCAAGATTATTTCGGGGAAGCTTTCTTT.

This clone turned up a few times. The V and J genes are TRBV6-1 and TRBJ2-7; D is perhaps TRBD2 (5 bases). V lost 3 bases and J 4 bases, leaving 16 bases between the germline ends. The CDR3 contains 15 residues. CDR1 MNHNS and CDR2 SASEGT come from the germline V gene. The CDR3 nucleotides read TGTGCCAGCAGTGACCCTAGTCTCGGGGTTTACGAGCAGTACTTC. The encoded protein is CASSDPSLGVYEQYF.

The gene calls are TRBV28 and TRBJ1-2; D is perhaps TRBD1 (6 bases). CDR1 is MDHEN and CDR2 is SYDVKM in the germline V gene. The V gene lost 4 bases and the J gene lost 4 bases, with 19 bases spanning the gap. The CDR3 covers 16 residues. The CDR3 loop is CASSSFIDVGAYGYTF. In DNA, the CDR3 is TGTGCCAGCAGTTCCTTTATCGACGTGGGGGCCTATGGCTACACCTTC.

This chain uses TRBV24-1 with TRBJ2-5, with D hard to call. This CDR3 has 14 amino acids. CDR1 KGHDR and CDR2 SFDVKD come from the germline V gene. Trimming took off 3 bases at V and 4 bases at J, with 11 bases between the two ends. DNA for the CDR3: TGTGCCACCAGTGATCACACCTTTTCAGAGACCCAGTACTTC. This gives the protein CATSDHTFSETQYF.

Turning to this clone: The junction departs from germline at one end; a sequencing error may be responsible. The gene calls are TRBV7-2 and TRBJ2-5, with a possible D match to TRBD1 (5 bases). CDR3 length: 16 amino acids. Germline assignment: CDR1 SGHTA and CDR2 FQGNSA. The CDR3 spells CASSSQGAQGQKTQYF. Written as DNA, the CDR3 is TGTGCCAGCAGCTCCCAAGGGGCGCAGGGCCAAAAGACCCAGTACTTC.